This T cell receptor (beta chain) emerged from a study of OX40 agonist ivuxolimab in advanced cancers. Using immunoSEQ multiplex PCR, the repertoire was profiled, and TCRdb retains in-frame clones only, with some absent. The sample lists about 69,000 clones, around four fifths seen once, with under 3% in the top ten. To note about this clone: The junction shows a germline mismatch at one end, possibly a read error.

The germline CDR1 and CDR2 sequences are SNHLY and FYNNEI. The CDR3 spans 13 residues. Prior autoimmune disease or systemic immunosuppression barred patients. This sequence originates from an adult with an advanced solid tumor such as melanoma, head and neck, liver or kidney cancer. The sample was CD4+ or CD8+ T cells sorted from blood, taken in a trial of the OX40 agonist ivuxolimab. J is TRBJ2-4 and V is TRBV2; TRBD1 aligns across 10 bases. The CDR3 loop reads CASSPAVGQGHNF. CDR3 bases: TGTGCCAGCAGCCCGGCCGTGGGACAGGGGCACAACTTC.